These 8 T cell receptor beta chains were sequenced from one sample in a study of blood T cell repertoires in COVID-19. Repertoires were generated with immunoSEQ multiplex PCR, while TCRdb's copy carries only in-frame clones and drops some. The table records 100,000 to 150,000 clones, around 81% of them present only once. The sample taken for sequencing was peripheral blood. The origin of the receptors is a young man with COVID-19, enrolled during active disease.

This chain joins TRBV18 and TRBJ2-1, with 9 positions matching TRBD1. Germline-derived CDR1 and CDR2 are KGHSH and LQKENI. The length of the CDR3 is 13 residues. The junction had 3 bases not matched to a gene; V was cut back by 3 bases and J by 9 bases. The CDR3 is CASSPTGGVEQFF. The DNA of the CDR3 is TGTGCCAGCTCACCGACAGGGGGGGTTGAGCAGTTCTTC.

The chain joins TRBV12-2 to TRBJ2-2; no DNA check was done on the table's D call, TRBD2. TRBV12-2 is classified as a pseudogene. This CDR3 has 21 amino acids. The CDR3 coding sequence is TGTGCAAGTCGCTTAGCGCTAAGTCCGGGACTAGCGGGAGAAAAGACCGGGGAGCTGTTTTTT. Translation: CASRLALSPGLAGEKTGELFF.

V and J are TRBV6-5 and TRBJ1-6; 8 bases map to TRBD1. The V segment lost 4 bases and the J segment 9 bases; nucleotides outside the gene matches: 5. CDR1 is MNHEY, CDR2 SVGAGI, per germline. The CDR3 consists of 14 residues. CDR3 nucleotide sequence: TGTGCCAGCAGTTCCGACAGGGGCGGTTCACCCCTCCACTTT. It encodes CASSSDRGGSPLHF.

This rearrangement joins TRBV28 to TRBJ1-5, with TRBD1 matching over 8 bases. CDR1 and CDR2 (germline): MDHEN, SYDVKM. The length of the CDR3 is 14 residues. The junction had 3 bases not matched to a gene; V was cut back by 2 bases and J by 6 bases. The CDR3 coding sequence is TGTGCCAGCAGTTTACAGGGGGCATCTCAGCCCCAGCATTTT. This codes for CASSLQGASQPQHF.

This chain links TRBV27 with TRBJ2-5; a possible D gene is TRBD2 (5 bases). This CDR3 is built from 16 residues. CDR1 and CDR2 from the germline V gene are MNHEY and SMNVEV (reference sequence). V gave up 3 bases and J gave up 1 base, with 15 bases separating them. The CDR3 DNA reads TGTGCCAGCAGTTTGTTAGGACCGAGGGTCCAAGAGACCCAGTACTTC. Translated, it gives CASSLLGPRVQETQYF.

The chain joins TRBV19 to TRBJ1-3; perhaps TRBD1 as D (5 bases). Between the trimmed V and J ends, which lost 2 bases and 0 bases, there was a span of 11 bases. CDR1 LNHDA and CDR2 SQIVND come from the germline V gene (reference sequence). There are 16 residues in the CDR3. The CDR3 bases are TGTGCCAGTAGTATAATGGGGGACTCCTCTGGAAACACCATATATTTT. This gives the protein CASSIMGDSSGNTIYF.

This clone was seen a handful of times. This chain connects TRBV24-1 to TRBJ1-2, with 9 bases matching TRBD1. The CDR3 totals 14 residues. With 3 bases clipped from V and 8 bases from J, the junction kept 6 bases outside the gene matches. CDR1 KGHDR and CDR2 SFDVKD come from the germline V gene. DNA for the CDR3: TGTGCCACCAGTGATGGGGACAGGGTATTGGGCTACACCTTC. Its protein is CATSDGDRVLGYTF.

This clone has at least ten counts. The chain recombines TRBV6-5 with TRBJ1-6; weak D call: TRBD1 (5 bases). Germline V lookup: CDR1 MNHEY, CDR2 SVGAGI. There are 14 residues in the CDR3. Trimming cost V 6 bases and J 7 bases, with 13 bases left between them. CDR3 amino acids: CASRYDRSNSPLHF. The CDR3 DNA reads TGTGCCAGCAGGTACGACAGAAGCAATTCACCCCTCCACTTT.